This entry features one T cell receptor beta chain sequence. Its specificity is unknown. The data originate from a study of vaccination and CD4 T cells after COVID-19. Regarding treatment: roughly 11-day PBMC culture with coronavirus spike peptide pools or control peptides (ViraFEST assay). Before the COVID-19 pandemic (2011-2018), CD4+ T cells were obtained from the unexposed donor. Cultured CD4+ T cells had their DNA profiled by the Oncomine TCR Beta short-read assay. In this case, cultured CD4+ T cells provided the extracted genomic DNA. TCRdb re-analysed the PCR reads in MiXCR, keeping a single row per CDR3 protein. The table includes 11,000 or so distinct CDR3 sequences, 40% detected once. The CDR3 runs to 16 residues. In germline, CDR1 is MNHEY, CDR2 SVGAGI. Unmatched junction bases numbered 5, after V lost 1 base and J lost 4 bases.

V gene TRBV6-5 combines with J gene TRBJ2-2; 8 nucleotides match TRBD1. What was sequenced was CD4+ T cells from blood, cultured in vitro. This receptor was identified in a human donor in good health. CDR3 residues: CASSYFDRGITGELFF. The DNA for the CDR3 is TGTGCCAGCAGTTACTTCGACAGGGGTATCACCGGGGAGCTGTTTTTT.